The 27 T cell receptor beta chains in this list originate from one sample, sequenced in a study of identical twins. TCRdb processed the 5' RACE reads anew with MiXCR; each CDR3 protein has one entry. Of about 390,000 distinct CDR3 sequences in the sample, approximately 10% were seen once. Specimen: naive T cells sorted from blood. These receptors all come from a woman in her forties or fifties in good health.

In its sample, this clonotype was seen many times. The chain couples TRBV4-2 to TRBJ2-2; D is unclear. This CDR3 is built from 11 residues. V was cut by 5 bases and J by 7 bases, with 5 bases left in between. Germline V gene sequence: CDR1 LGHNA, CDR2 YNFKEQ. The CDR3 is CASSIGGELFF. CDR3 coding DNA: TGTGCCAGCAGCATAGGCGGGGAGCTGTTTTTT.

This clonotype was counted many times. V is TRBV12-3 or TRBV12-4 and J is TRBJ1-1, with D hard to call. Trimming cost V 7 bases and J 0 bases, with 12 bases left between them. This CDR3 has 14 residues. This CDR3 is CASTSRAMNTEAFF. For the CDR3, the DNA is TGTGCCAGCACCTCCCGGGCCATGAACACTGAAGCTTTCTTT.

This clonotype was counted ten times or more. V and J are TRBV11-3 and TRBJ1-1; D is possibly TRBD1 (6 bases). From germline, CDR1 is SGHNT and CDR2 YENEEA. CDR3 length: 14 residues. The V end was cut by 5 bases, the J end by 4 bases, with 14 bases between. In DNA, the CDR3 is TGTGCCAGCAGCCCCAGGGGCTCGGGCACTGAAGCTTTCTTT. Amino acids: CASSPRGSGTEAFF.

This clonotype was picked up a small number of times. The CDR3 region is CSAAVTSGIETQYF. Here the CDR3 DNA reads TGCAGTGCGGCAGTCACTAGCGGGATAGAGACCCAGTACTTC. The chain carries TRBV20-1 and TRBJ2-5, with 10 positions matching TRBD2. This CDR3 is built from 14 residues. Germline loops: CDR1 DFQATT, CDR2 SNEGSKA (reference sequence). Trimming removed 6 bases from V and 4 bases from J; junction bases left unmatched: 8.

The chain combines TRBV18 with TRBJ2-1; no clear D gene. This CDR3 contains 11 residues. Trimming removed 4 bases from V and 8 bases from J, with 6 bases in between. Per germline, CDR1 KGHSH and CDR2 LQKENI. In DNA form, the CDR3 reads TGTGCCAGCTCACAACCCCATGAGCAGTTCTTC. It yields the protein CASSQPHEQFF.

The genes are TRBV29-1 and TRBJ2-3; D is undetermined. The CDR3 loop spans 12 amino acids. The germline V gene encodes CDR1 SQVTM and CDR2 ANQGSEA. The CDR3 sequence is CTVARNTDTQYF. For the CDR3, the DNA is TGCACCGTCGCGCGAAACACAGATACGCAGTATTTT.

This sequence joins TRBV24-1 and TRBJ1-5; a weak D match, TRBD1 (5 bases). Germline CDR1 is KGHDR and CDR2 is SFDVKD. Trimming removed 12 bases from V and 3 bases from J, with 14 bases in between. This CDR3 region has 13 residues. The CDR3 here is CAPLGRANQPQHF. The CDR3, as DNA: TGTGCCCCCCTAGGCAGGGCCAATCAGCCCCAGCATTTT.

The chain has TRBV6-2 or TRBV6-3 and TRBJ2-1; TRBD2 matches 7 bases. This CDR3 comprises 16 residues. The germline gives CDR1 MNHEY, CDR2 SVGEGT. Trimming at V came to 2 bases and at J to 1 base, leaving 5 bases not matched to a gene. CDR3 region: CASSYPPAGSYNEQFF. Here the CDR3 DNA reads TGTGCCAGCAGTTACCCCCCAGCGGGATCCTACAATGAGCAGTTCTTC.

Comments on this clonotype: The junction and the germline gene differ at one end; a read error may be behind it. The V call is TRBV12-3 or TRBV12-4, the J call TRBJ2-4, with 7 bases lining up with TRBD2. The CDR3 runs 15 residues. The CDR3 nucleotides read TGTGCTAGCAGTTTTGTGGCTAGCGGACGAAACATTCAGTACTTC. Its translation: CASSFVASGRNIQYF.

This clonotype was seen a handful of times. V usage is TRBV6-5 and J usage is TRBJ1-1; no firm D call. The germline CDR1 and CDR2 sequences are MNHEY and SVGAGI. CDR3 length: 13 amino acids. The V gene lost 0 bases and the J gene lost 3 bases, with 5 bases spanning the gap. In nucleotides, the CDR3 is TGTGCCAGCAGTTACTCGACTGACACTGAAGCTTTCTTT. It is translated as CASSYSTDTEAFF.

The chain recombines TRBV5-4 with TRBJ2-2; 10 nucleotides agree with TRBD2. The CDR3 extends over 17 amino acids. From germline, CDR1 is SGHNT and CDR2 YYREEE (reference sequence). The ends lost 1 base at V and 6 bases at J; junction bases unmatched: 9. CDR3 nucleotides: TGTGCCAGCAGCTTGCCTAGCGGGAGAGTAATGGCCGGGGAGCTGTTTTTT. Amino acids: CASSLPSGRVMAGELFF.

There are many counts of this clonotype. The chain has TRBV2 and TRBJ1-4; 9 bases map to TRBD1. Germline V gives CDR1 SNHLY, CDR2 FYNNEI. The CDR3 covers 14 residues. The V segment lost 6 bases and the J segment 8 bases; nucleotides outside the gene matches: 7. The CDR3 sequence: CASSTDRGQEKLFF. The CDR3 DNA follows: TGTGCCAGCAGCACGGACAGGGGACAAGAAAAACTGTTTTTT.

This clonotype was recorded at least ten times. The CDR3 nucleotides read TGCAGCGTTGTTGACCGGGGGAATCAGCCCCAGCATTTT. Translating gives CSVVDRGNQPQHF. The chain carries TRBV29-1 and TRBJ1-5; maybe TRBD1 (5 bases). The CDR3 spans 13 residues. CDR1 and CDR2 (germline): SQVTM, ANQGSEA. Trimming took 4 bases from V and 4 from J, leaving 11 bases between them.

This clonotype has only a few counts. The chain uses TRBV20-1 and TRBJ2-7, with 9 bases matching TRBD1. Unmatched junction bases numbered 8, after V lost 3 bases and J lost 2 bases. The CDR3 sequence is 15 residues long. Germline V gives CDR1 DFQATT, CDR2 SNEGSKA (reference sequence). The CDR3 sequence: CSASRGTGTTYEQYF. The DNA of the CDR3 is TGCAGTGCTAGCCGAGGGACAGGGACGACCTACGAGCAGTACTTC.

This clonotype was seen a few times. The genes are TRBV7-9 and TRBJ2-1, with D unclear. This CDR3 comprises 14 residues. Germline lookup yields CDR1 SEHNR and CDR2 FQNEAQ (reference sequence). V was shortened by 3 bases and J by 4 bases, with 10 bases between the two germline ends. Here the CDR3 reads CASSFSQFYNEQFF. The CDR3 DNA follows: TGTGCCAGCAGCTTTAGTCAGTTTTACAATGAGCAGTTCTTC. Full variable domain (missing parts from reference TRBV7-9 and TRBJ2-1): DTGVSQNPRHKITKRGQNVTFRCDPISEHNRLYWYRQTLGQGPEFLTYFQNEAQLEKSRLLSDRFSAERPKGSFSTLEIQRTEQGDSAMYLCASSFSQFYNEQFFGPGTRLTVL.

This clonotype was recorded at least ten times. The rearrangement joins TRBV5-1 to TRBJ2-7, with TRBD2 matching over 14 bases. This CDR3 comprises 16 residues. Trimming took 0 bases from V and 7 from J; bases not matched to a gene: 6. Germline V lookup: CDR1 SGHRS, CDR2 YFSETQ. The CDR3 spells CASSLEGLAGAREQYF. CDR3 nucleotides: TGCGCCAGCAGCTTGGAGGGACTAGCGGGAGCTCGGGAGCAGTACTTC.

The chain recombines TRBV9 with TRBJ2-1, with D unresolved. The CDR3 is made up of 14 amino acids. V was trimmed by 0 bases and J by 2 bases, leaving 6 bases between them. Germline-derived CDR1 and CDR2 are SGDLS and YYNGEE. CDR3 nucleotide sequence: TGTGCCAGCAGCGTAGAGGTCACCTACAATGAGCAGTTCTTC. Its protein is CASSVEVTYNEQFF.

This clonotype was counted between two and nine times. The rearrangement links TRBV29-1 to TRBJ2-2; tentatively, D is TRBD2 (6 bases). Trimming took off 3 bases at V and 6 bases at J, with 14 bases between the two ends. Germline CDR1 and CDR2: SQVTM and ANQGSEA. The CDR3 covers 14 residues. CDR3 bases: TGCAGCGTTGAGGGGGGTATCAGGGCCGGGGAGCTGTTTTTT. It codes for CSVEGGIRAGELFF.

This chain uses TRBV11-2 with TRBJ2-1; D not certain. Germline V gives CDR1 SGHAT, CDR2 FQNNGV. The CDR3 has 12 residues. The V end lost 5 bases, the J end lost 6 bases, and 8 bases lay between the germline ends. The CDR3 bases are TGTGCCAGCAGCGACTCCGGCAATGAGCAGTTCTTC. It specifies CASSDSGNEQFF.

The chain is built from TRBV5-1 and TRBJ2-5; 12 bases are a match to TRBD2. Germline V gene sequence: CDR1 SGHRS, CDR2 YFSETQ. V shed 6 bases and J 4 bases; nucleotides not matched to a gene: 10. This CDR3 has 16 residues. CDR3 in DNA: TGCGCCAGCACCCGGACTAGCGGGACTGTTCGAGAGACCCAGTACTTC. Amino acid sequence: CASTRTSGTVRETQYF.

This clonotype was recorded many times. This rearrangement joins TRBV10-3 to TRBJ2-7, with D perhaps matching TRBD2 (5 bases). This CDR3 is built from 14 residues. The germline CDR1 and CDR2 sequences are ENHRY and SYGVKD. Trimming shortened V by 4 bases and J by 6 bases, and 16 bases separated the two germline ends. The CDR3 nucleotides read TGTGCCATCAGTGTGGGAGACTCAGTATCCGAGCAGTACGTC. Amino acid sequence: CAISVGDSVSEQYV.

There are a few counts of this clonotype. The chain couples TRBV24-1 to TRBJ2-1; 8 nucleotides align to TRBD1. J gave up 9 bases and V 7 bases, and 7 bases lay outside the gene matches. Germline assignment: CDR1 KGHDR and CDR2 SFDVKD. The CDR3 totals 13 residues. The CDR3: CATSTGGQREQFF. In nucleotides, the CDR3 is TGTGCCACCAGCACAGGGGGTCAGCGTGAGCAGTTCTTC.

The chain has TRBV6-5 and TRBJ1-3; tentatively, D is TRBD1 (6 bases). Trimming removed 0 bases from V and 1 base from J, with 7 bases in between. Germline V gene lookup returns CDR1 MNHEY and CDR2 SVGAGI. The CDR3 sequence is 15 residues long. The CDR3 region has the DNA TGTGCCAGCAGTTACTCAGGGGGTTCTGGAAACACCATATATTTT. This encodes CASSYSGGSGNTIYF.

This clonotype was detected only a few times. This rearrangement joins TRBV12-3 or TRBV12-4 to TRBJ2-3, with no clear D. This CDR3 spans 13 amino acids. The V gene lost 6 bases and the J gene lost 1 base, with 8 bases spanning the gap. The CDR3 DNA follows: TGTGCCAGCAGGCCCCCGGGCACAGATACGCAGTATTTT. This translates into CASRPPGTDTQYF.

This chain uses TRBV2 with TRBJ1-6; D uncertain. V was shortened by 8 bases and J by 7 bases, with 15 bases between the two germline ends. Germline assignment: CDR1 SNHLY and CDR2 FYNNEI. The CDR3 sequence is 14 residues long. In DNA form, the CDR3 reads TGTGCCAGCGCTTGGCTACAGCAGAATTCACCCCTCCACTTT. This gives the protein CASAWLQQNSPLHF.

This clonotype was observed a handful of times. The genes are TRBV29-1 and TRBJ1-1; no definite D call. The CDR3 runs to 12 residues. V shed 7 bases and J shed 3 bases, with 12 bases lying between them. Germline CDR1 reads SQVTM; CDR2 reads ANQGSEA. DNA for the CDR3: TGCAGCGGGGGTCGGGCGGACACTGAAGCTTTCTTT. Its protein is CSGGRADTEAFF.

This clonotype was seen repeatedly, ten times or more. V gene TRBV4-1 combines with J gene TRBJ2-7; D is perhaps TRBD2 (5 bases). The CDR3 is 14 residues long. Between the trimmed V and J ends, which lost 2 bases and 7 bases, there was a span of 15 bases. Germline loops: CDR1 MGHRA, CDR2 YSYEKL. CDR3 nucleotides: TGCGCCAGCAGCCAAAGTGGGAACCCGGGGGAGCAGTACTTC. Translating it yields CASSQSGNPGEQYF.